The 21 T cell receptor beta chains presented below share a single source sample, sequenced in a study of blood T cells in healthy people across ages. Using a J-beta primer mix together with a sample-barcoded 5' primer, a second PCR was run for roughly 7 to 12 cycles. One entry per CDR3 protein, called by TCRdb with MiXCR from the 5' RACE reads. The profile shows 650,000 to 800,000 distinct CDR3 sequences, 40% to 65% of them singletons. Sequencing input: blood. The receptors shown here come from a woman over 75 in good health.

CDR3: CSASQGSPVATNEKLFF. In DNA form, the CDR3 reads TGCAGTGCTAGCCAGGGGAGCCCCGTTGCAACTAATGAAAAACTGTTTTTT. The chain carries TRBV20-1 and TRBJ1-4; possible D gene TRBD1, 6 bases. The CDR3 has 17 residues. In germline, CDR1 is DFQATT, CDR2 SNEGSKA (reference sequence). Trimming shortened V by 3 bases and J by 0 bases, and 17 bases separated the two germline ends.

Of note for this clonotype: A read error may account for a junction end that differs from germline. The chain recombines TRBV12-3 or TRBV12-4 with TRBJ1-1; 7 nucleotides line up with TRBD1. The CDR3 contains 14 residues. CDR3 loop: CANSPGGQNTEAFF. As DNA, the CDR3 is TGTGCCAACAGTCCAGGGGGGCAGAACACTGAAGCTTTCTTT.

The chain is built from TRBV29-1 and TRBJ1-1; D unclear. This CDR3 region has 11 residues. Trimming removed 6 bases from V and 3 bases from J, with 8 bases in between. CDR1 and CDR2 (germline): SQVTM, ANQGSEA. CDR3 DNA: TGCAGCGTCCGAACGTACACTGAAGCTTTCTTT. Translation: CSVRTYTEAFF.

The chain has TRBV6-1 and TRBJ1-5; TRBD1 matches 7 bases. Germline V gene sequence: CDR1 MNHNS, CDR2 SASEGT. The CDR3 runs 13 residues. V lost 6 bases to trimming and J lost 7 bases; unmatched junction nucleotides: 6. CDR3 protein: CASSRDSGQPQHF. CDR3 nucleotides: TGTGCCAGCAGCCGGGACAGCGGACAGCCCCAGCATTTT.

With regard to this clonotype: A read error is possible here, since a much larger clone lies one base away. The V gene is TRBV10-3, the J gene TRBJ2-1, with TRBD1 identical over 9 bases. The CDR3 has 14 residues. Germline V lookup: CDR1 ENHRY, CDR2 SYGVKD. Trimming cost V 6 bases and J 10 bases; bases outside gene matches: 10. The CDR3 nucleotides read TGTGCCATCAGGGGGGAGGGACAGGGCTACGAGCAGTTCTTC. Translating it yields CAIRGEGQGYEQFF.

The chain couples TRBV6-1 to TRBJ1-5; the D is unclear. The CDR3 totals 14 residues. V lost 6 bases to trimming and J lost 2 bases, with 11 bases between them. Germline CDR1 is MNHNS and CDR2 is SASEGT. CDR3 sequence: CASRVRSGNQPQHF. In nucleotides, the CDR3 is TGTGCCAGCAGGGTGAGGTCGGGCAATCAGCCCCAGCATTTT.

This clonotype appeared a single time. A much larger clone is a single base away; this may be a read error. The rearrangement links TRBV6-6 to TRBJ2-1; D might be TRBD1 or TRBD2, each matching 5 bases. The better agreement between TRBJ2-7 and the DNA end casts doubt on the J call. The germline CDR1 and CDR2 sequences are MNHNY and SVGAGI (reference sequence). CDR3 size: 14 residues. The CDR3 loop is CASSRRGEDNEQYF. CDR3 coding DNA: TGTGCCAGCAGTCGCCGGGGAGAGGACAATGAGCAGTACTTC.

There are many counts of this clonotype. The CDR3 is CSAPRFFNSPLHF. CDR3 bases: TGCAGTGCCCCACGGTTCTTTAATTCACCCCTCCACTTT. The rearrangement joins TRBV20-1 to TRBJ1-6; no clear D. The CDR3 totals 13 residues. V dropped 6 bases and J dropped 6 bases, with 12 bases sitting between them. Germline values: CDR1 DFQATT, CDR2 SNEGSKA (reference sequence).

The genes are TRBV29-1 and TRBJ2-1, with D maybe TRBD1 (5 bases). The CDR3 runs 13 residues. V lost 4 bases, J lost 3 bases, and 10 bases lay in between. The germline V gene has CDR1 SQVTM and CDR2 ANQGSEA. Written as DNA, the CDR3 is TGCAGCGTTGGTCGAGACAGCTACAATGAGCAGTTCTTC. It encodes CSVGRDSYNEQFF.

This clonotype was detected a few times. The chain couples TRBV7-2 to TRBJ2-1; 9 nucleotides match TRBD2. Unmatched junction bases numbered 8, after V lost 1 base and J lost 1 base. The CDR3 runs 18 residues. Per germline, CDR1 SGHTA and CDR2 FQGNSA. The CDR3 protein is CASSLVGGGAGSYNEQFF. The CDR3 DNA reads TGTGCCAGCAGCTTAGTGGGCGGGGGGGCCGGATCCTACAATGAGCAGTTCTTC.

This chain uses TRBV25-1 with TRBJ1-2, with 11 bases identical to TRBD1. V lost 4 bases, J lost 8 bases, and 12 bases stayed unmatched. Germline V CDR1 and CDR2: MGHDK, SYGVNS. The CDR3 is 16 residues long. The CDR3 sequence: CASSVGQGASIGGYTF. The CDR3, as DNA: TGTGCCAGCAGTGTTGGACAGGGGGCGTCAATCGGCGGCTACACCTTC.

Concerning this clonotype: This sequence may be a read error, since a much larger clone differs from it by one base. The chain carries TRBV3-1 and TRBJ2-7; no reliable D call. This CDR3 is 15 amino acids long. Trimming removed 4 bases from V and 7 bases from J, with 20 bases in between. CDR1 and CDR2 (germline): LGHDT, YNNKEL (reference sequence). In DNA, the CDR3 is TGTGCCAGCAGCCCCTCCCTATCGCGGAGTGGGGAGCAGTACTTC. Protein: CASSPSLSRSGEQYF.

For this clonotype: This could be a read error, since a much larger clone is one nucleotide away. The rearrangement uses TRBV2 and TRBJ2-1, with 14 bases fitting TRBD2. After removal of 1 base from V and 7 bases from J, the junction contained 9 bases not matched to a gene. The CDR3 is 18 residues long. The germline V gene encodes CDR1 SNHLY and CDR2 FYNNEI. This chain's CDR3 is CASSEGVGLAGVGNEQFF. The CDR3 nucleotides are TGTGCCAGCAGTGAAGGGGTGGGACTAGCGGGAGTAGGGAATGAGCAGTTCTTC.

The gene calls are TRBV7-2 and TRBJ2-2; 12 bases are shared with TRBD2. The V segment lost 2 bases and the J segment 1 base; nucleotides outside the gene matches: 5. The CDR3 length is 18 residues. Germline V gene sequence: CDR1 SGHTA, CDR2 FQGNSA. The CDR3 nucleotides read TGTGCCAGCAGCTTAATTCTAGCGGGGGGGCTGAACACCGGGGAGCTGTTTTTT. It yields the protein CASSLILAGGLNTGELFF.

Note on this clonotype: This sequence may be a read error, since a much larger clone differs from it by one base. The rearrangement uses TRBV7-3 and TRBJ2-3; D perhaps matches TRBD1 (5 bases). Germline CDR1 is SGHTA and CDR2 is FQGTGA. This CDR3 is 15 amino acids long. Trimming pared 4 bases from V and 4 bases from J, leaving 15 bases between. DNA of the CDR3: TGTGCCAGCAGCTCGGTAGGGGATAGGTCAGATACGCAGTATTTT. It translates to CASSSVGDRSDTQYF.

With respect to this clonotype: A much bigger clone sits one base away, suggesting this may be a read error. The CDR3 nucleotides read TGTGCCAGCAGCCAAGAAAGCGTTGCGTACGAGCAGTACTTC. This translates into CASSQESVAYEQYF. The chain employs TRBV4-2 and TRBJ2-4; D not certain. The end of the DNA is better explained by TRBJ2-7, so the J call may be wrong. Germline V gene sequence: CDR1 LGHNA, CDR2 YNFKEQ. The CDR3 consists of 14 residues.

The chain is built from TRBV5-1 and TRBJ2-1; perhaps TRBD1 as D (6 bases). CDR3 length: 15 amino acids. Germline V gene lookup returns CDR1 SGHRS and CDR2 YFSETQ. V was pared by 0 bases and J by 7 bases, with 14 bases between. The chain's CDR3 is CASSLVGTSQNEQFF. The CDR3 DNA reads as TGCGCCAGCAGCTTGGTCGGGACAAGTCAGAATGAGCAGTTCTTC.

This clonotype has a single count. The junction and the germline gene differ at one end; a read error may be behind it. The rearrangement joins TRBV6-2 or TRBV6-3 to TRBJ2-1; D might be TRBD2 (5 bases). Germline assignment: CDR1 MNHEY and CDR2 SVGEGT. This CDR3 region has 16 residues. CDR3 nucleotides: TGTGCCAGCAGTTACGGGTCCCCTAGCTCCTACAATGAGCAGCTCTTC. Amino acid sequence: CASSYGSPSSYNEQLF.

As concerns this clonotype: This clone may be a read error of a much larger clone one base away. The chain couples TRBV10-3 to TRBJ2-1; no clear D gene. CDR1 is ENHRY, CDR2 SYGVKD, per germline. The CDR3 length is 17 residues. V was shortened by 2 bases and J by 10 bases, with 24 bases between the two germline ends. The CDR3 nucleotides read TGTGCCATCAGTGAGCCCCCTGAGGCATCCCTCTCCTACGAGCAGTTCTTC. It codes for CAISEPPEASLSYEQFF.

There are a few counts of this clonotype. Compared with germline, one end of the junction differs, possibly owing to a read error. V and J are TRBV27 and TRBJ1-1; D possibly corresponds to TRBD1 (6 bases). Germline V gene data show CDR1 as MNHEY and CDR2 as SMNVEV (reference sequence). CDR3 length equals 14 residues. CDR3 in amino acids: CASRPPQGNAEAFF. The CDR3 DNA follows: TGTGCCAGCCGGCCGCCCCAGGGGAACGCTGAAGCTTTCTTT.

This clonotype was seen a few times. The CDR3, as DNA: TGTGCCAGCAGCTTTGCCTGGGACAGTCTTCCCTTTTTCTCCTACGAGCAGTACTTC. It specifies CASSFAWDSLPFFSYEQYF. V gene TRBV7-3 combines with J gene TRBJ2-7; 7 nucleotides line up with TRBD1. Germline assignment: CDR1 SGHTA and CDR2 FQGTGA. Trimming cost V 3 bases and J 0 bases; bases outside gene matches: 17. The CDR3 length is 19 residues.